This record looks at one TCR beta chain sequence and its context. This record belongs to a study of ipilimumab plus nivolumab after autologous stem cell transplantation. Data came from immunoSEQ multiplex PCR; TCRdb stores just in-frame clones and leaves some out. This table holds about 6,300 clones, more than 80% found once. Through week 26, nivolumab 3 mg/kg IV was given weeks 1, 4, 7, 10, then biweekly. This CDR3 comprises 16 residues. V lost 3 bases and J lost 4; bases outside the gene matches: 5. Germline V gene lookup returns CDR1 SEHNR and CDR2 FQNEAQ (reference sequence). The clonotype comes from a female donor with multiple myeloma. The chain employs TRBV7-9 and TRBJ2-1; 11 bases line up with TRBD2. Sequencing was performed on PBMCs, taken in a trial of ipilimumab plus nivolumab as post-transplant consolidation. CDR3 DNA: TGTGCCAGCAGCTTCCGGACTAGCGGGCATTACAATGAGCAGTTCTTC. Translated: CASSFRTSGHYNEQFF. Based on the CDR3 plus reference TRBV7-9 and TRBJ2-1, the full variable domain is DTGVSQNPRHKITKRGQNVTFRCDPISEHNRLYWYRQTLGQGPEFLTYFQNEAQLEKSRLLSDRFSAERPKGSFSTLEIQRTEQGDSAMYLCASSFRTSGHYNEQFFGPGTRLTVL.